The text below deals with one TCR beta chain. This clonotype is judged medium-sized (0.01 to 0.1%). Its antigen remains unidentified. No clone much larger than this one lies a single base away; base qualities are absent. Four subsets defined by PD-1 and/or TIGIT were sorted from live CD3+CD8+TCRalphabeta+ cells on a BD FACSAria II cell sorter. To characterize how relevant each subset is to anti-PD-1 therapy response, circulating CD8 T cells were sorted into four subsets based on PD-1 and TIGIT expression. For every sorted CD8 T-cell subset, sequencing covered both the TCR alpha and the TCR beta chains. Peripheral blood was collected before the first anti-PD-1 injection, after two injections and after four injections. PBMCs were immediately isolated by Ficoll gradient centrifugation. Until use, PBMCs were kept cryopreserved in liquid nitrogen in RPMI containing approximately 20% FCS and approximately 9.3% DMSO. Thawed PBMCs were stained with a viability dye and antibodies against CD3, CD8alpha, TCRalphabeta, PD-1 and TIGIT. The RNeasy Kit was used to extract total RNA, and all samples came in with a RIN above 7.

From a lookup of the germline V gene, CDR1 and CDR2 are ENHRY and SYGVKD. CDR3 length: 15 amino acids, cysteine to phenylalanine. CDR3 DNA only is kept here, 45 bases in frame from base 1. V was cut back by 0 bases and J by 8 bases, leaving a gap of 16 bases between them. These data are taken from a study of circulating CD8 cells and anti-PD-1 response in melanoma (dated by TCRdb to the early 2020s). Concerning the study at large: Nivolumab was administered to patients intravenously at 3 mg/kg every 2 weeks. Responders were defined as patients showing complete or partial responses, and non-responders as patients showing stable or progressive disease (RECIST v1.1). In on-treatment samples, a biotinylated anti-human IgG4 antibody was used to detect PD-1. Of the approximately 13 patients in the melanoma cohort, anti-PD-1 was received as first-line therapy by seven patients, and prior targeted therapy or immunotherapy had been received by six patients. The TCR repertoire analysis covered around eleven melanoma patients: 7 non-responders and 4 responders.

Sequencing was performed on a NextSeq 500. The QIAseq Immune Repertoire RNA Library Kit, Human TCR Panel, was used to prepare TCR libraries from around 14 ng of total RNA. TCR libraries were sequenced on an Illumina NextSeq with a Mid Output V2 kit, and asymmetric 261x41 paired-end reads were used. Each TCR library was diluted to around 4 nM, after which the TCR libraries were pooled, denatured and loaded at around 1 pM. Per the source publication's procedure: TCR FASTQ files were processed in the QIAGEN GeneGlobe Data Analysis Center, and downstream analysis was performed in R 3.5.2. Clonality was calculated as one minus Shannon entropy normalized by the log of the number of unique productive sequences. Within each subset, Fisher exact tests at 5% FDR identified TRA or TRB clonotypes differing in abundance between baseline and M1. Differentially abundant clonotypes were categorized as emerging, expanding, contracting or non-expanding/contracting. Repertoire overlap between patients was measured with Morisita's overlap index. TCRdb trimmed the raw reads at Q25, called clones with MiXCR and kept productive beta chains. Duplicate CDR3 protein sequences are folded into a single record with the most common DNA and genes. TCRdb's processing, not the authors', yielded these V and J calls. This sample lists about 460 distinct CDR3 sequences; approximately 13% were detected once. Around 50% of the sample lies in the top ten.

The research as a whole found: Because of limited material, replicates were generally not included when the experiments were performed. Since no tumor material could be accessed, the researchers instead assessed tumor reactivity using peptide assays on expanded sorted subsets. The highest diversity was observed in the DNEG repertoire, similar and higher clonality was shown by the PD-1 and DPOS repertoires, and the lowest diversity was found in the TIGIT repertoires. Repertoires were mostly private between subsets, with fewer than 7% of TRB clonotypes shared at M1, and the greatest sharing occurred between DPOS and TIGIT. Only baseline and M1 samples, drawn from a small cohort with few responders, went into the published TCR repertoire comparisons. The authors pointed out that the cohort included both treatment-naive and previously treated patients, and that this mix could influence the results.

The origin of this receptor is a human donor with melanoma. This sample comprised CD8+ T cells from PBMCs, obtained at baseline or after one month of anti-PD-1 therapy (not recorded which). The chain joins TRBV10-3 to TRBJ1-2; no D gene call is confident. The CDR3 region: CAISESSVPRQGYTF. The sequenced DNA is TGTGCCATCAGTGAGTCATCGGTCCCTCGGCAGGGCTACACCTTC.